This T cell receptor beta chain was recovered during a study of CD8 T cells in Susac syndrome. CDR3 size: 14 residues. Per germline, CDR1 KGHSH and CDR2 LQKENI. Trimming cost V 6 bases and J 1 base, with 12 bases left between them. Random hexamers primed reverse transcription of 0.5 to 1 ug RNA. TCR beta CDR3 was amplified by immunoSEQ multiplex PCR. This amplification extended across 54 Vbeta and 13 Jbeta segments. TCRdb reanalysed the immunoSEQ multiplex PCR reads using MiXCR and keeps one entry per CDR3 protein. The table lists some 130,000 distinct CDR3 sequences, roughly 96% of them singletons, with around 0.12% in the top ten.

The chain is built from TRBV18 and TRBJ1-1, with D perhaps TRBD1 (6 bases). The receptor's source is a human donor in good health. Material for sequencing was CD4+ T cells from PBMCs. The CDR3 sequence is CASSPQGPNTEAFF. The CDR3 region has the DNA TGTGCCAGCTCCCCTCAGGGGCCGAACACTGAAGCTTTCTTT.